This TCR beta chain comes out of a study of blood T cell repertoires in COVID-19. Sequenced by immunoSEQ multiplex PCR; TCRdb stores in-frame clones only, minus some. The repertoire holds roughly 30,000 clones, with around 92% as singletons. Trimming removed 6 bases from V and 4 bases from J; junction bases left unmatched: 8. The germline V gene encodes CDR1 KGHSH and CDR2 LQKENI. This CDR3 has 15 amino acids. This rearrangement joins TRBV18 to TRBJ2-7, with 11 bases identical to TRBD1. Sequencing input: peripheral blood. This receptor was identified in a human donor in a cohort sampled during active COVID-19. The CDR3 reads CASSLGQGAWYEQYF. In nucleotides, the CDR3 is TGTGCCAGCTCGCTAGGACAGGGGGCTTGGTACGAGCAGTACTTC.